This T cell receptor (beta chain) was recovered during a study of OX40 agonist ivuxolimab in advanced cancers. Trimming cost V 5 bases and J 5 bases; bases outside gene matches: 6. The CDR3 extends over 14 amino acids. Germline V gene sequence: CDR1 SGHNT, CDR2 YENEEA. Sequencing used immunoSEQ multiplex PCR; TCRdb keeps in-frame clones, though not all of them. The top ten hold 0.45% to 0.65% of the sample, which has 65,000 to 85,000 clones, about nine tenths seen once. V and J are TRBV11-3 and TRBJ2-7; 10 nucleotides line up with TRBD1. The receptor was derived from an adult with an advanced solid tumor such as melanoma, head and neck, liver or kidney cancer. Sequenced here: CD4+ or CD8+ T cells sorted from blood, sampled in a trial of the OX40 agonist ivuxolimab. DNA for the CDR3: TGTGCCAGCAGCCCTCGGGACAGGGGACACGAGCAGTACTTC. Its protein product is CASSPRDRGHEQYF.